The 32 T cell receptor beta chains reported below all come from one sample, sequenced in a study of CD8 T cells in Susac syndrome. cDNA came from about 0.46 to 1 ug RNA primed by random hexamers. MiXCR, run by TCRdb on the immunoSEQ multiplex PCR reads, gives a single entry per CDR3 protein. The table includes 85,000 to 95,000 distinct CDR3 sequences, roughly 94% detected once. The sequencing sample was made of CD4+ T cells from PBMCs. These receptor sequences come from a human donor with Susac syndrome.

The sample holds one count of this clonotype. The rearrangement uses TRBV29-1 and TRBJ2-3; 8 nucleotides agree with TRBD1. Germline lookup yields CDR1 SQVTM and CDR2 ANQGSEA. This CDR3 is built from 16 residues. The junction had 11 bases not matched to a gene; V was cut back by 5 bases and J by 1 base. CDR3 nucleotide sequence: TGCAGCGTTCCGAAATCAGGGGGCGCCGGCACAGATACGCAGTATTTT. This encodes CSVPKSGGAGTDTQYF.

The V call is TRBV20-1, the J call TRBJ1-2, with D tentatively TRBD1 (5 bases). The CDR3 spans 13 residues. V lost 4 bases, J lost 4 bases, and 13 bases lay in between. Germline V gene lookup returns CDR1 DFQATT and CDR2 SNEGSKA (reference sequence). The CDR3 DNA reads TGCAGTGCTACCCCGGGACTGTTCTATGGCTACACCTTC. Its protein is CSATPGLFYGYTF.

This rearrangement joins TRBV29-1 to TRBJ2-2, with D perhaps TRBD2 (6 bases). Trimming removed 5 bases from V and 3 bases from J, with 13 bases in between. This CDR3 has 14 residues. Germline CDR1 and CDR2: SQVTM and ANQGSEA. The CDR3 reads CSVSGESDTGELFF. CDR3 coding DNA: TGCAGCGTTTCGGGGGAAAGCGACACCGGGGAGCTGTTTTTT.

The CDR3 DNA reads as TGTGCCTGGAGAACTCCTGGAGGCTATGGCTACACCTTC. Its translation is CAWRTPGGYGYTF. This chain joins TRBV30 and TRBJ1-2; unclear D gene. Germline CDR1 GTSNPN, CDR2 SVGIG (reference sequence). V was pared by 3 bases and J by 4 bases, with 12 bases between. There are 13 residues in the CDR3. Based on the CDR3 plus reference TRBV30 and TRBJ1-2, the full variable domain is SQTIHQWPATLVQPVGSPLSLECTVEGTSNPNLYWYRQAAGRGLQLLFYSVGIGQISSEVPQNLSASRPQDRQFILSSKKLLLSDSGFYLCAWRTPGGYGYTFGSGTRLTVV.

The genes are TRBV30 and TRBJ2-2, with 8 bases matching TRBD2. Trimming took 3 bases from V and 5 from J; bases not matched to a gene: 5. The length of the CDR3 is 14 residues. Per germline, CDR1 GTSNPN and CDR2 SVGIG (reference sequence). CDR3 nucleotide sequence: TGTGCCTGGAGCGTCGGGGGGGGGACCGGGGAGCTGTTTTTT. It translates to CAWSVGGGTGELFF. Based on the CDR3 plus reference TRBV30 and TRBJ2-2, the full variable domain is SQTIHQWPATLVQPVGSPLSLECTVEGTSNPNLYWYRQAAGRGLQLLFYSVGIGQISSEVPQNLSASRPQDRQFILSSKKLLLSDSGFYLCAWSVGGGTGELFFGEGSRLTVL.

This clonotype has only one observation. This rearrangement joins TRBV4-2 to TRBJ2-2; D not certain. The V gene's germline CDR1 is LGHNA and CDR2 YNFKEQ. Trimming removed 2 bases at V and 0 bases at J, with 7 bases between. This CDR3 is 15 amino acids long. The CDR3 DNA sequence: TGTGCCAGCAGCCAAAGTAGTACGAACACCGGGGAGCTGTTTTTT. Its protein product is CASSQSSTNTGELFF.

The V gene is TRBV7-7, the J gene TRBJ2-2; TRBD2 matches 8 bases. Germline CDR1 and CDR2: SSHAT and FNYEAQ (reference sequence). V trimming: 5 bases; J trimming: 0 bases; junction bases outside the gene matches: 11. This CDR3 is built from 18 residues. The chain's CDR3 is CASSLRWSGGPNTGELFF. CDR3 DNA: TGTGCCAGCAGCCTCCGATGGAGCGGGGGCCCGAACACCGGGGAGCTGTTTTTT.

This rearrangement joins TRBV6-2 or TRBV6-3 to TRBJ2-1; perhaps TRBD2 as D (5 bases). V was shortened by 4 bases and J by 2 bases, with 12 bases between the two germline ends. Per the germline V gene, CDR1 is MNHEY and CDR2 is SVGEGT. CDR3 size: 15 residues. The CDR3 here is CASSSDPAAYNEQFF. The CDR3, as DNA: TGTGCCAGCAGTTCCGACCCAGCGGCCTACAATGAGCAGTTCTTC.

V and J are TRBV2 and TRBJ1-1; D might be TRBD1 (6 bases). CDR3 size: 13 residues. Trimming pared 1 base from V and 6 bases from J, leaving 9 bases between. Germline CDR1 and CDR2: SNHLY and FYNNEI. The CDR3 nucleotides read TGTGCCAGCAGTGAAGTTAGGGGGGCTGAAGCTTTCTTT. Residues: CASSEVRGAEAFF.

The J gene is TRBJ2-5, the V gene TRBV9; 9 bases fit TRBD2. The V segment lost 4 bases and the J segment 5 bases; nucleotides outside the gene matches: 9. The CDR3 is made up of 15 amino acids. Germline values: CDR1 SGDLS, CDR2 YYNGEE. CDR3 sequence: CASSLGTSTLETQYF. CDR3 bases: TGTGCCAGCAGCTTAGGGACTAGCACTTTGGAGACCCAGTACTTC.

This clonotype was seen a single time. This chain connects TRBV12-3 or TRBV12-4 to TRBJ1-1, with D possibly being TRBD1 (5 bases). CDR3 length: 13 amino acids. V gave up 6 bases and J gave up 4 bases, with 12 bases separating them. CDR3: CASSERGATEAFF. The CDR3 DNA reads as TGTGCCAGCAGCGAAAGGGGCGCCACTGAAGCTTTCTTT.

The chain employs TRBV20-1 and TRBJ1-1; D is unclear. The length of the CDR3 is 13 residues. From germline, CDR1 is DFQATT and CDR2 SNEGSKA (reference sequence). The V end was cut by 0 bases, the J end by 1 base, with 6 bases between. The CDR3 is CSAREPANTEAFF. CDR3 coding DNA: TGCAGTGCTAGAGAACCAGCGAACACTGAAGCTTTCTTT.

In this sample, this clonotype turned up once. The V and J genes are TRBV3-1 and TRBJ1-2; D unresolved. CDR1 and CDR2 (germline): LGHDT, YNNKEL (reference sequence). V dropped 4 bases and J dropped 3 bases, with 12 bases sitting between them. The CDR3 loop spans 14 amino acids. CDR3: CASSLSDGHYGYTF. DNA for the CDR3: TGTGCCAGCAGCCTCTCGGACGGGCACTATGGCTACACCTTC.

The J gene is TRBJ1-2, the V gene TRBV20-1; no definite D call. The CDR3 loop spans 12 amino acids. V was trimmed by 5 bases and J by 2 bases, leaving 9 bases between them. Per germline, CDR1 DFQATT and CDR2 SNEGSKA (reference sequence). CDR3 DNA sequence: TGCAGTGCTTACACCCTCAACTATGGCTACACCTTC. Its protein is CSAYTLNYGYTF.

This chain joins TRBV12-3 or TRBV12-4 and TRBJ2-7, with D perhaps TRBD1 (6 bases). V was clipped by 7 bases and J by 5 bases, with 24 bases between them. This CDR3 spans 16 amino acids. In nucleotides, the CDR3 is TGTGCCAGCACCACCCTAGGGGGAAAGGCCAAGGACGAGCAGTACTTC. It translates to CASTTLGGKAKDEQYF.

This chain links TRBV4-2 with TRBJ2-1, with D possibly being TRBD1 or TRBD2 (5 bases each). The CDR3 contains 14 residues. Trimming stripped 0 bases from V and 9 bases from J, with 12 bases between. The germline CDR1 and CDR2 sequences are LGHNA and YNFKEQ. CDR3 bases: TGTGCCAGCAGCCAAGATCTTCGAGGGACTGAGCAGTTCTTC. Translation gives CASSQDLRGTEQFF.

This chain connects TRBV2 to TRBJ2-7, with no clear D. Germline V CDR1 and CDR2: SNHLY, FYNNEI. The V end lost 8 bases, the J end lost 3 bases, and 17 bases lay between the germline ends. The CDR3 extends over 14 amino acids. CDR3 residues: CASLRETDLYEQYF. CDR3 nucleotides: TGTGCCAGCCTCCGTGAGACGGATCTCTACGAGCAGTACTTC.

The table lists this clonotype with a count of one. The V gene is TRBV15, the J gene TRBJ2-1, with 7 bases that match TRBD2. The CDR3 sequence is 15 residues long. V lost 1 base to trimming and J lost 6 bases; unmatched junction nucleotides: 6. The germline gives CDR1 LNHNV, CDR2 YYDKDF (reference sequence). The CDR3 bases are TGTGCCACCAGCAGAGCGGGGGGTTCGGGCAATGAGCAGTTCTTC. It translates to CATSRAGGSGNEQFF.

The chain links TRBV15 to TRBJ2-5; 10 bases map to TRBD2. This CDR3 is 14 amino acids long. V lost 7 bases, J lost 4 bases, and 6 bases stayed unmatched. The germline V gene has CDR1 LNHNV and CDR2 YYDKDF (reference sequence). The DNA of the CDR3 is TGTGCCACCACCCCAGGACTAGCGGTAGAGACCCAGTACTTC. This gives the protein CATTPGLAVETQYF.

This sequence joins TRBV19 and TRBJ2-1; no clear D gene. CDR3 length equals 15 residues. Trimming took 3 bases from V and 0 from J, leaving 9 bases between them. The germline CDR1 and CDR2 sequences are LNHDA and SQIVND (reference sequence). In nucleotides, the CDR3 is TGTGCCAGTAGTATCGGCACCCGCTCCTACAATGAGCAGTTCTTC. Amino acids: CASSIGTRSYNEQFF.

This sequence joins TRBV7-9 and TRBJ2-2; D is unresolved. The germline V gene encodes CDR1 SEHNR and CDR2 FQNEAQ (reference sequence). The CDR3 loop spans 11 amino acids. V gave up 5 bases and J gave up 5 bases, with 3 bases separating them. For the CDR3, the DNA is TGTGCCAGCAGCCAGACCGGGGAGCTGTTTTTT. As protein: CASSQTGELFF.

This sequence joins TRBV15 and TRBJ1-2, with 9 bases lining up with TRBD1. V gave up 5 bases and J gave up 8 bases; unmatched junction bases: 6. CDR1 and CDR2 from the germline V gene are LNHNV and YYDKDF (reference sequence). This CDR3 region has 13 residues. CDR3 sequence (DNA): TGTGCCACCAGCCGAACAGGGGGCTGGGGCTACACCTTC. Protein: CATSRTGGWGYTF.

The chain couples TRBV7-9 to TRBJ1-4; D gene unclear. The CDR3 is 13 residues long. The ends were cut back, 1 base at V and 4 bases at J, with 4 bases in the middle. Germline V gene data show CDR1 as SEHNR and CDR2 as FQNEAQ (reference sequence). The CDR3 DNA reads as TGTGCCAGCAGCTTAGGAATTAATGAAAAACTGTTTTTT. Its protein product is CASSLGINEKLFF.

The rearrangement links TRBV5-1 to TRBJ2-3; D may be TRBD2 (6 bases). Germline-derived CDR1 and CDR2 are SGHRS and YFSETQ. CDR3 length: 14 residues. Trimming shortened V by 4 bases and J by 4 bases, and 13 bases separated the two germline ends. In nucleotides, the CDR3 is TGCGCCAGCAGCCCTGGGACTTCACCAGATACGCAGTATTTT. This sequence encodes CASSPGTSPDTQYF.

This clonotype was detected only once. This chain joins TRBV30 and TRBJ1-1; D may be TRBD1 (6 bases). The CDR3 totals 12 residues. Germline V CDR1 and CDR2: GTSNPN, SVGIG (reference sequence). V lost 4 bases to trimming and J lost 5 bases, with 11 bases between them. CDR3 bases: TGTGCCTGGACGAGGGGGGGGACTGAAGCTTTCTTT. As protein: CAWTRGGTEAFF.

DNA of the CDR3: TGTGCCAGCTCTCCAGGACCTCCGGGCTATGGCTACACCTTC. Encoded protein: CASSPGPPGYGYTF. The chain joins TRBV18 to TRBJ1-2, with no clear D. The CDR3 consists of 14 residues. Germline V gives CDR1 KGHSH, CDR2 LQKENI. Trimming cost V 6 bases and J 4 bases, with 15 bases left between them. The full variable domain, with the rest looked up from reference TRBV18 and TRBJ1-2, is NAGVMQNPRHLVRRRGQEARLRCSPMKGHSHVYWYRQLPEEGLKFMVYLQKENIIDESGMPKERFSAEFPKEGPSILRIQQVVRGDSAAYFCASSPGPPGYGYTFGSGTRLTVV.

The chain employs TRBV19 and TRBJ1-1; D ambiguous. The V gene lost 3 bases and the J gene lost 0 bases, with 14 bases spanning the gap. CDR3 length equals 16 residues. CDR1 and CDR2 (germline): LNHDA, SQIVND (reference sequence). CDR3 bases: TGTGCCAGTAGTATTGGCTGGGAATTTATGAACACTGAAGCTTTCTTT. Translation gives CASSIGWEFMNTEAFF.

J is TRBJ2-5 and V is TRBV2, with 13 bases matching TRBD2. V gave up 3 bases and J gave up 5 bases; unmatched junction bases: 3. This CDR3 comprises 15 residues. Germline V CDR1 and CDR2: SNHLY, FYNNEI. The DNA for the CDR3 is TGTGCCAGCAGTGATTCGACTAGCGGGGGGGAGACCCAGTACTTC. This codes for CASSDSTSGGETQYF.

V gene TRBV3-1 combines with J gene TRBJ2-3; a weak D match, TRBD1 (5 bases). Deletions cut 0 bases from V and 1 base from J, with 5 bases between. Germline V lookup: CDR1 LGHDT, CDR2 YNNKEL (reference sequence). This CDR3 spans 14 amino acids. Here the CDR3 DNA reads TGTGCCAGCAGCCAAGAGGGGCGCACAGATACGCAGTATTTT. Its translation is CASSQEGRTDTQYF.

The chain links TRBV20-1 to TRBJ2-1; D is perhaps TRBD1 or TRBD2 (6 bases each). Germline assignment: CDR1 DFQATT and CDR2 SNEGSKA (reference sequence). V shed 4 bases and J shed 8 bases, with 18 bases lying between them. This CDR3 is 14 amino acids long. CDR3 coding DNA: TGCAGTGCTATCGGGACATCGGGGGAGGATGAGCAGTTCTTC. It translates to CSAIGTSGEDEQFF.

V usage is TRBV20-1 and J usage is TRBJ1-6, with D perhaps matching TRBD1 (6 bases). The CDR3 is made up of 14 amino acids. Germline CDR1 DFQATT, CDR2 SNEGSKA (reference sequence). The V end lost 3 bases, the J end lost 9 bases, and 15 bases lay between the germline ends. The CDR3 here is CSASPGEQGSPLHF. The CDR3 region has the DNA TGCAGTGCTAGCCCAGGGGAACAGGGTTCACCCCTCCACTTT.

The V gene is TRBV12-3 or TRBV12-4, the J gene TRBJ1-2, with D perhaps matching TRBD1 (5 bases). The CDR3 length is 16 residues. With 8 bases removed from V and 2 bases from J, the gap between germline ends came to 21 bases. The CDR3 protein is CASLRIGQGTNYGYTF. The DNA of the CDR3 is TGTGCCAGCCTTCGCATAGGGCAGGGAACGAACTATGGCTACACCTTC.